A selection of T cell receptor beta chains follows, all from one sample in a study of vaccination effects on CD4 cells after COVID-19. Their cognate antigens are unknown. The data were produced by immunoSEQ multiplex PCR, yet TCRdb's version contains in-frame clones alone and is incomplete. Among tens of thousands of clones listed, around 75% were seen once. The sample here was CD4+ T cells from PBMCs cultured with HCoV-229E spike peptides, taken before COVID-19 vaccination. Source of these receptors: a human donor who received a COVID-19 vaccine. CDR3s include the opening cysteine and the closing phenylalanine or tryptophan. A row's size may be missing; if present it is once, few, many or a size class.

v_gene	j_gene	abundance	CDR3aa
TRBV7-2	TRBJ1-2	NA	CASSLVGVGYGYTF
TRBV5-1	TRBJ1-1	medium-sized	CASSLDYGPTEAFF
TRBV5-5	TRBJ2-1	once	CASSLGLAVRNEQFF
TRBV27	TRBJ1-4	NA	CASSLSALATNEKLFF
TRBV7-3	TRBJ1-1	NA	CASSSQGGMNTEAFF
TRBV5-1	TRBJ2-6	NA	CASSLVPDSSGANVLTF
TRBV6-5	TRBJ2-5	NA	CASSLFGGNQETQYF
TRBV5-1	TRBJ2-2	NA	CASSLSFPGNTGELFF
TRBV6-5	TRBJ1-5	few	CASRLGTDSNQPQHF
TRBV15	TRBJ1-2	NA	CATSRKGTGFYGYTF
TRBV6-5	TRBJ2-5	NA	CASSGGQGAGETQYF
TRBV6-5	TRBJ2-3	once	CASSYVGGARDTQYF
TRBV18	TRBJ1-4	NA	CASSPGQINEKLFF
TRBV4-2	TRBJ1-5	NA	CASSQDQRGDQPQHF
TRBV2	TRBJ2-2	NA	CASRGTSGYTGELFF
TRBV2	TRBJ1-2	NA	CASSVQGRWNYGYTF
TRBV20-1	TRBJ1-1	NA	CSASPGSNEAFF
TRBV5-4	TRBJ2-2	NA	CASSRDTGELFF
TRBV19	TRBJ2-6	few	CASSTGTGYPGANVLTF
TRBV19	TRBJ1-1	NA	CASSDRNTEAFF
TRBV6-1	TRBJ1-5	NA	CASSEMLGQGRQPQHF
TRBV28	TRBJ1-1	NA	CASTKGGMNTEAFF
TRBV5-1	TRBJ1-5	once	CASSLRTQPQHF